This TCR beta chain was captured by sequencing in a study of blood T cell repertoires in COVID-19 (TCRdb year 2020). As for the study more broadly: The collaborator samples originated in the United States, Italy and Spain and spanned the acute and convalescent phases of COVID-19. The prospective study material was composed of cDNA or gDNA derived from T cells, B-cell-depleted T cells, or PBMCs. Deeply sampled blood TCRbeta repertoires from subjects exposed to, actively infected with, or recovered from COVID-19 were included in the dataset. The repertoires were made available in a free public database intended to serve as a resource for research on the immune response to SARS-CoV-2. Samples came from the ongoing ImmuneRACE study (first 160 participants) plus 1,254 subjects from 6 global collaborators. Nearly every sample came with metadata listing a de-identified subject ID, COVID-19 status, age in years and sex. HLA class I and class II types, where available, came from metadata supplied by the sample provider rather than from assay-based typing.

Collaborating institutions collected whole blood in K2EDTA tubes following their own protocols. Collaborator samples were shipped for TCRbeta analysis as frozen whole blood, isolated PBMCs, or DNA extracted from either sample type. TCRbeta CDR3 regions were amplified from genomic DNA by means of the immunoSEQ Assay, a bias-controlled multiplex PCR. The original methods were these. Within the assay, amplification of reference gene primers was used to estimate how many nucleated cells each sample contained. Sequence reads were collapsed and filtered to measure the absolute abundance of every unique TCRbeta CDR3 rearrangement. For each sample, productive Simpson clonality was calculated by taking the square root of Simpson's diversity index across productive rearrangements. TCRdb obtained this table from immuneACCESS and retained in-frame rearrangements with V and J assigned. These tables miss some clones; where compared with another copy, unresolved V genes account for less than half of the shortfall, and the remainder is unexplained. The V and J calls and clone size were taken over from that table, and D and trimming were inferred from the DNA. This sample gives around 70,000 clones in total; 80% to 90% of them show up just once. The ten largest clones represent less than 2% of the sample.

Points the paper makes about the study in general: Clinical and demographic metadata were provided uncurated, with the amount varying by source and participant.

Comment on this clone: Its target antigen remains unknown. No clone much larger than this one lies a single base away; base qualities are absent.

This sequence was found in an elderly woman with active or convalescent COVID-19. Sequenced: peripheral blood.

The encoded CDR3 is CASSEALRGYEQYF. The sequenced DNA is TGTGCCAGCAGTGAAGCGCTTCGGGGATACGAGCAGTACTTC. This chain joins TRBV2 to TRBJ2-7; possibly the D gene is TRBD2, per 5 matching bases. The germline V gene provides CDR1 SNHLY and CDR2 FYNNEI. Its CDR3 holds 14 amino acids, cysteine through phenylalanine. Just CDR3 DNA is preserved here, 42 bases in frame from base 1. The junction carries 10 bases between V and J, which are trimmed by 0 bases and 4 bases respectively. The reference TRBV2 and TRBJ2-7 proteins fill in what lies around the CDR3, so the full variable domain reads EPEVTQTPSHQVTQMGQEVILRCVPISNHLYFYWYRQILGQKVEFLVSFYNNEISEKSEIFDDQFSVERPDGSNFTLKIRSTKLEDSAMYFCASSEALRGYEQYFGPGTRLTVT.